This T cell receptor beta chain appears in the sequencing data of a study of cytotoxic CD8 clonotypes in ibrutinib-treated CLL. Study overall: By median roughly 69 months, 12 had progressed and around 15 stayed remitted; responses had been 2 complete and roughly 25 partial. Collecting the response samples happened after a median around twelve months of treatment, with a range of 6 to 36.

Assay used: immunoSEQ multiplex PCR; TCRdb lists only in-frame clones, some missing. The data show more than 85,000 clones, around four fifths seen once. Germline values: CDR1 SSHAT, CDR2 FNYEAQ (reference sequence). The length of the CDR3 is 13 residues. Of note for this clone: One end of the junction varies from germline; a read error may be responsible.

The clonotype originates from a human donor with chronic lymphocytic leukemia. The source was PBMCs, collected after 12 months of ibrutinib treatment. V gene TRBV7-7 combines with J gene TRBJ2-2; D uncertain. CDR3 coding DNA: TGTGCTAGCAGCTTCCCCCAAACCGGGGAGCTGTTTTTT. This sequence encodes CASSFPQTGELFF. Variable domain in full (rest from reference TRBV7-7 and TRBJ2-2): GAGVSQSPRYKVTKRGQDVTLRCDPISSHATLYWYQQALGQGPEFLTYFNYEAQPDKSGLPSDRFSAERPEGSISTLTIQRTEQRDSAMYRCASSFPQTGELFFGEGSRLTVL.